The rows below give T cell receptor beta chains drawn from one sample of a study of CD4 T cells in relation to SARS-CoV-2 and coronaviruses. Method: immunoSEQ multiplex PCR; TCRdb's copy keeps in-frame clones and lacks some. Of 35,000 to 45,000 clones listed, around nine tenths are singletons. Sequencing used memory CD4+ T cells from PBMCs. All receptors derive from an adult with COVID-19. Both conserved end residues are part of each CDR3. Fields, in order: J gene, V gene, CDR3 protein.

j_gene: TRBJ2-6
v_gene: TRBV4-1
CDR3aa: CASSHRQGASSGANVLTF

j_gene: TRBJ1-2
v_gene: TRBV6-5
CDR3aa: CASSRKGTARGYTF

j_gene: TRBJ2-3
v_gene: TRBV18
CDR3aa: CASSQRRGSTDTQYF

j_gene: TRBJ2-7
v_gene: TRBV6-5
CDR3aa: CASSYSSDRYEQYF

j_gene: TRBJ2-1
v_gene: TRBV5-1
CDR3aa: CASSLAGYDEQFF

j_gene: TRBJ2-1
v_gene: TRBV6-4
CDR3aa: CASSDYSTGSFGGARSYNEQFF

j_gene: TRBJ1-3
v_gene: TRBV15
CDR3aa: CATGGGTIAGNTIYF

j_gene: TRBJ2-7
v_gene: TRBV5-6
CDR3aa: CASSGSGTDYEQYF

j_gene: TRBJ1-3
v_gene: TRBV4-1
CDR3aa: CASSQGTGTGNTIYF

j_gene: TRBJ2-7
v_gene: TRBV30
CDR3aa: CAWSLGRGTYEQYF

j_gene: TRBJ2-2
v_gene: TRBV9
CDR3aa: CASSATGGAGTGELFF

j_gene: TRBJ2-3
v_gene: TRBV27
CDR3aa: CASSHGTSTDTQYF

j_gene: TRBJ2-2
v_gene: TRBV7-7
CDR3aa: CASSLDPTAGELFF

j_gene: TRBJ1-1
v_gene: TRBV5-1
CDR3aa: CASSPQTGKGWTEAFF

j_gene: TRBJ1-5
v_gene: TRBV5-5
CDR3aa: CASSPAADRDTSNQPQHF

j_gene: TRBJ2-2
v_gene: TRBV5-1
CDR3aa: CASSLDRVDTGELFF

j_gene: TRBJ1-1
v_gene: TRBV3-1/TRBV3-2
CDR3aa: CASSKPATGSEAFF

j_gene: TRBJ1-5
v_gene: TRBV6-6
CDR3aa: CASSPTTGGLGNQPQHF

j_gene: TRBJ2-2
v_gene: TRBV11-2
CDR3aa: CASSLNRLSNTGELFF

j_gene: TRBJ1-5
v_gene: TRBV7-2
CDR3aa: CASSFRSSGNQPQHF

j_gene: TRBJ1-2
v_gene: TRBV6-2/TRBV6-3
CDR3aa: CASSSPLGRTGGYTF

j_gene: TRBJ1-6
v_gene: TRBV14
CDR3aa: CASSQRGNSPLHF

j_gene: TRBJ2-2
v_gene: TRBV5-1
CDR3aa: CASSAGQTNTGELFF

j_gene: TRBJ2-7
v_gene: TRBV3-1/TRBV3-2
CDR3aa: CASSETSRGYEQYF

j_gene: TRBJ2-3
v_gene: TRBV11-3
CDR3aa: CASSLDGSVTDTQYF

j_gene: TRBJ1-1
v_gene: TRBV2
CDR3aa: CASRVMGGATEAFF

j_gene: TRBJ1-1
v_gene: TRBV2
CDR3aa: CASRRGVIAEAFF

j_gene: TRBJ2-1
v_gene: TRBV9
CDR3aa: CASSVDLAGGSLDEQFF

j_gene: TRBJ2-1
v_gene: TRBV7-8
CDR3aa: CASSRRDGLYNEQFF

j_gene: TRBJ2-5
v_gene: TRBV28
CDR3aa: CASSFSGTGVRETQYF

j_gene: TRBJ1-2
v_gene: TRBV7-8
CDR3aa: CASSLETGIYGYTF

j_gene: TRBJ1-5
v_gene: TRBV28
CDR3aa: CASSRASRGLPQHF

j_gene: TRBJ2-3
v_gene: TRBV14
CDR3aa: CASSPGRAAQAQYF

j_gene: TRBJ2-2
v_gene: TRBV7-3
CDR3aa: CASSLTAQGSGELFF

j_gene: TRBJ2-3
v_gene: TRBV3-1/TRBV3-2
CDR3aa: CASSQAADTQYF

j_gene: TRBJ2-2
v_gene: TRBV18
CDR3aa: CASSPLITNTGELFF

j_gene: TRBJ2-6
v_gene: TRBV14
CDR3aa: CASSLALGGQSSGANVLTF

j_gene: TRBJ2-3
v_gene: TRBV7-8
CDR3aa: CASSLSGVLDTQYF

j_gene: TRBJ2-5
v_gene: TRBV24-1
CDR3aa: CTPAGRKTQYF

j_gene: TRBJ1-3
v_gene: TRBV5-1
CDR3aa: CASSIRGDTIYF

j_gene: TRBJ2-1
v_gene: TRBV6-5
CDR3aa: CASTKTGNGDNEQFF

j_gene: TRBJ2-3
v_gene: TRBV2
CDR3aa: CASDRDTIDTQYF

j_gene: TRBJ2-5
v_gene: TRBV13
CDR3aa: CASSLSRGGPQETQYF

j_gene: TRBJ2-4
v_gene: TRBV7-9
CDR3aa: CASSRIGSGDIQYF

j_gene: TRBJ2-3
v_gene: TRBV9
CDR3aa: CASSVGAGREDTQYF

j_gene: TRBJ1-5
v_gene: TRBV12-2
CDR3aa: CASRPGRPRDQPQHF

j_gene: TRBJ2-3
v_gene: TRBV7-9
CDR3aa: CASRPTSGGITDTQYF